This T cell receptor beta chain was sequenced in a study of blood T cell repertoires in COVID-19. The table came from immunoSEQ multiplex PCR; TCRdb's copy has only in-frame clones and leaves some out. The repertoire holds almost 500,000 clones, with around nine tenths as singletons. Trimming removed 3 bases at V and 0 bases at J, with 15 bases between. Looked up from germline, CDR1 is SGHNT and CDR2 is YYREEE (reference sequence). The CDR3 has 16 amino acids. This clone was recorded a few times. Ages ranged from about 18 to 89 years, with residence in 24 US areas. Assignments of participants to cohorts depended upon their own reported clinical history. Two negative PCRs, clearance, or symptom resolution had been documented for recovered Cohort 3 donors.

Sequencing input: PBMCs or T cells enriched from blood (not recorded which). The J gene is TRBJ2-5, the V gene TRBV5-4, with a weak D call TRBD2 (7 bases). The sequence came from a woman aged 55-69 years who had recovered from COVID-19. CDR3 in DNA: TGTGCCAGCAGCTCGGCCGGCGGGGGCCACCAAGAGACCCAGTACTTC. Translating gives CASSSAGGGHQETQYF.